These 25 T cell receptor beta chains came from one sample sequenced in a study of CD8 T cells in ankylosing spondylitis. A single record per CDR3 protein comes from TCRdb applying MiXCR to the 5' RACE reads. The table records about 130,000 distinct CDR3 sequences, roughly 8.8% of them present only once. The sample taken for sequencing was blood, either unsorted or a sorted T cell fraction (not recorded which). The receptors come from a male donor with ankylosing spondylitis or in good health (not recorded which).

This chain connects TRBV7-2 to TRBJ1-1, with 7 bases fitting TRBD1. Germline V gene sequence: CDR1 SGHTA, CDR2 FQGNSA. This CDR3 is built from 16 residues. Germline trimming cut 1 base from V and 0 bases from J; bases unmatched to any gene: 5. As DNA, the CDR3 is TGTGCCAGCAGCTTAGAGGGGGCACAGTTGAACACTGAAGCTTTCTTT. Protein sequence: CASSLEGAQLNTEAFF. Full variable domain (missing parts from reference TRBV7-2 and TRBJ1-1): GAGVSQSPSNKVTEKGKDVELRCDPISGHTALYWYRQSLGQGLEFLIYFQGNSAPDKSGLPSDRFSAERTGGSVSTLTIQRTQQEDSAVYLCASSLEGAQLNTEAFFGQGTRLTVV.

The chain links TRBV6-5 to TRBJ1-1, with D unclear. Germline-derived CDR1 and CDR2 are MNHEY and SVGAGI. V was trimmed by 10 bases and J by 10 bases, leaving 19 bases between them. This CDR3 has 12 residues. Here the CDR3 reads CATRVEGRAAFF. The CDR3 bases are TGTGCCACAAGGGTCGAGGGTCGTGCAGCTTTCTTT.

In its sample, this clonotype was seen many times. The chain couples TRBV29-1 to TRBJ2-3; D may be TRBD2 (6 bases). Germline loops: CDR1 SQVTM, CDR2 ANQGSEA. Trimming cost V 4 bases and J 1 base, with 18 bases left between them. This CDR3 is built from 16 residues. Here the CDR3 reads CSVVISWGVGTDTQYF. DNA of the CDR3: TGCAGCGTTGTGATTTCTTGGGGGGTCGGCACAGATACGCAGTATTTT.

This clonotype was counted ten times or more. J is TRBJ2-7 and V is TRBV20-1; D is unclear. The ends were cut back, 6 bases at V and 2 bases at J, with 20 bases in the middle. Per germline, CDR1 DFQATT and CDR2 SNEGSKA (reference sequence). This CDR3 spans 15 amino acids. The CDR3 spells CSAKHTLIDPYEQYF. The CDR3 coding sequence is TGCAGTGCCAAACATACCCTTATCGATCCCTACGAGCAGTACTTC.

This clonotype occurred many times. The chain employs TRBV19 and TRBJ2-2; D may be TRBD2 (6 bases). Germline CDR1 LNHDA, CDR2 SQIVND (reference sequence). The CDR3 is 13 amino acids. The germline V and J ends were trimmed by 6 bases and 6 bases, with 11 bases remaining between them. Here the CDR3 DNA reads TGTGCCAGTAGGGATGGAGGGCCCGGGGAGCTGTTTTTT. This codes for CASRDGGPGELFF.

This clonotype was observed many times. This sequence joins TRBV5-1 and TRBJ2-7, with 8 bases that match TRBD2. This CDR3 is 12 amino acids long. After removal of 5 bases from V and 4 bases from J, the junction contained 2 bases not matched to a gene. The germline V gene encodes CDR1 SGHRS and CDR2 YFSETQ. CDR3: CASRAGAYEQYF. CDR3 bases: TGCGCCAGCAGAGCGGGAGCGTACGAGCAGTACTTC. Full variable domain (rest looked up from reference TRBV5-1 and TRBJ2-7): KAGVTQTPRYLIKTRGQQVTLSCSPISGHRSVSWYQQTPGQGLQFLFEYFSETQRNKGNFPGRFSGRQFSNSRSEMNVSTLELGDSALYLCASRAGAYEQYFGPGTRLTVT.

The rearrangement joins TRBV27 to TRBJ2-1, with D tentatively TRBD1 (6 bases). The CDR3 is 15 amino acids. Germline assignment: CDR1 MNHEY and CDR2 SMNVEV (reference sequence). Deletions cut 5 bases from V and 4 bases from J, with 15 bases between. CDR3 amino acids: CASSPGTHPYNEQFF. CDR3 nucleotide sequence: TGTGCCAGCAGTCCCGGGACACACCCTTACAATGAGCAGTTCTTC.

This clonotype was seen ten or more times. Written as DNA, the CDR3 is TGTGCCAGCAGTCCAACTAGCGGGAGGCAGTTCTTC. Residues: CASSPTSGRQFF. The chain is built from TRBV6-5 and TRBJ2-1; 11 positions agree with TRBD2. Germline V CDR1 and CDR2: MNHEY, SVGAGI. The CDR3 runs 12 residues. With 5 bases clipped from V and 12 bases from J, the junction kept 3 bases outside the gene matches.

In its sample, this clonotype was seen many times. The genes are TRBV19 and TRBJ2-1, with 7 bases lining up with TRBD2. The CDR3 is made up of 16 amino acids. J gave up 2 bases and V 4 bases, and 8 bases lay outside the gene matches. The germline CDR1 and CDR2 sequences are LNHDA and SQIVND (reference sequence). Written as DNA, the CDR3 is TGTGCCAGTAGTAAAATAAGCGGGGCCACCTACAATGAGCAGTTCTTC. Its protein is CASSKISGATYNEQFF.

In the case of this clonotype: Given a much more abundant clone one base away, this may be a read error. The chain is built from TRBV20-1 and TRBJ2-2, with D perhaps TRBD1 (5 bases). V lost 7 bases and J lost 3, with 15 bases in between. From germline, CDR1 is DFQATT and CDR2 SNEGSKA (reference sequence). The CDR3 covers 14 residues. The CDR3 spells CSGFGHSDTGELFF. CDR3 in DNA: TGCAGTGGGTTCGGACATTCGGACACCGGGGAGCTGTTTTTT.

The J gene is TRBJ2-1, the V gene TRBV12-3 or TRBV12-4; D is ambiguous. V was pared by 6 bases and J by 9 bases, with 9 bases between. CDR3 size: 11 residues. The CDR3 region is CASSPSFEQFF. In DNA, the CDR3 is TGTGCCAGCAGCCCCTCTTTTGAGCAGTTCTTC.

This clonotype appeared many times. This chain links TRBV20-1 with TRBJ2-2, with TRBD1 as a possible D gene (5 bases). The CDR3 is 16 amino acids. CDR1 and CDR2 (germline): DFQATT, SNEGSKA (reference sequence). Trimming pared 1 base from V and 6 bases from J, leaving 18 bases between. The CDR3: CSARAVGQGVSGELFF. CDR3 in DNA: TGCAGTGCTAGAGCGGTGGGTCAGGGCGTTTCCGGGGAGCTGTTTTTT.

This clonotype was seen many times. The J gene is TRBJ2-3, the V gene TRBV5-5, with D perhaps TRBD1 (6 bases). V lost 7 bases, J lost 1 base, and 10 bases lay in between. Germline CDR1 SGHKS, CDR2 YYEKEE (reference sequence). This CDR3 contains 13 residues. The CDR3 loop reads CASEQGRTDTQYF. CDR3 in DNA: TGTGCCAGCGAACAGGGCCGCACAGATACGCAGTATTTT.

This clonotype appeared a few times. The rearrangement links TRBV10-3 to TRBJ2-7; unclear D gene. This CDR3 has 12 amino acids. V lost 8 bases and J 6 bases, leaving 14 bases between the germline ends. Germline-derived CDR1 and CDR2 are ENHRY and SYGVKD. CDR3 amino acids: CAISPVVGEQYF. The CDR3 DNA reads as TGTGCCATCTCCCCAGTAGTAGGCGAGCAGTACTTC.

This clonotype was seen ten or more times. The chain uses TRBV5-1 and TRBJ1-2; D is undetermined. V lost 4 bases, J lost 0 bases, and 7 bases lay in between. The CDR3 runs 13 residues. The germline gives CDR1 SGHRS, CDR2 YFSETQ. This CDR3 reads CASSDGANYGYTF. CDR3 nucleotide sequence: TGCGCCAGCAGCGACGGGGCTAACTATGGCTACACCTTC.

This clonotype was observed a handful of times. The V and J genes are TRBV7-2 and TRBJ2-7; 8 bases are shared with TRBD2. The ends lost 6 bases at V and 0 bases at J; junction bases unmatched: 4. This CDR3 region has 14 residues. Germline CDR1 and CDR2: SGHTA and FQGNSA. The CDR3 protein is CASRPTSGSYEQYF. CDR3 sequence (DNA): TGTGCCAGCAGACCTACTAGCGGCTCCTACGAGCAGTACTTC.

The chain employs TRBV7-9 and TRBJ2-1, with TRBD2 matching 9 bases. Trimming cost V 7 bases and J 4 bases; bases outside gene matches: 11. Looked up from germline, CDR1 is SEHNR and CDR2 is FQNEAQ (reference sequence). The CDR3 covers 16 residues. The CDR3 DNA follows: TGTGCCAGCATCCACCAGCGGGAGGAGGGTTACAATGAGCAGTTCTTC. This gives the protein CASIHQREEGYNEQFF.

This clonotype showed up many times. The chain links TRBV11-2 to TRBJ2-1; D is possibly TRBD2 (6 bases). The CDR3 consists of 16 residues. The V gene lost 6 bases and the J gene lost 1 base, with 16 bases spanning the gap. CDR1 and CDR2 from the germline V gene are SGHAT and FQNNGV. CDR3 in DNA: TGTGCCAGCAGGGATTTCGGGGGAGGATCCTACAATGAGCAGTTCTTC. Residues: CASRDFGGGSYNEQFF. The complete variable domain, with remaining parts taken from reference TRBV11-2 and TRBJ2-1, reads EAGVAQSPRYKIIEKRQSVAFWCNPISGHATLYWYQQILGQGPKLLIQFQNNGVVDDSQLPKDRFSAERLKGVDSTLKIQPAKLEDSAVYLCASRDFGGGSYNEQFFGPGTRLTVL.

This clonotype was seen repeatedly, ten times or more. The chain carries TRBV15 and TRBJ1-5; D not certain. The V gene's germline CDR1 is LNHNV and CDR2 YYDKDF (reference sequence). The CDR3 length is 14 residues. Trimming shortened V by 5 bases and J by 0 bases, and 8 bases separated the two germline ends. The CDR3 nucleotides are TGTGCCACCAGCGGGCGATATAGCAATCAGCCCCAGCATTTT. Protein sequence: CATSGRYSNQPQHF.

This clonotype was seen ten or more times. The chain joins TRBV15 to TRBJ1-2; TRBD1 matches at 8 bases. V dropped 2 bases and J dropped 2; count of bases not matched to a gene: 4. The CDR3 is 15 amino acids. Germline assignment: CDR1 LNHNV and CDR2 YYDKDF (reference sequence). The CDR3 is CATSRSGTGNYGYTF. The CDR3 DNA is TGTGCCACCAGCAGATCGGGGACAGGAAACTATGGCTACACCTTC.

Notes on this clonotype: One base away lies a much larger clone, so this may be a sequencing read error. The chain carries TRBV20-1 and TRBJ2-2; D may be TRBD1 (6 bases). This CDR3 has 16 residues. Per the germline V gene, CDR1 is DFQATT and CDR2 is SNEGSKA (reference sequence). CDR3 sequence reads: CCARAGANINTGELFF. CDR3 DNA sequence: TGCTGTGCTAGAGCAGGGGCGAACATTAACACCGGGGAGCTGTTTTTT.

This clonotype has a count of ten or more. The chain combines TRBV4-1 with TRBJ2-7; the D gene is possibly TRBD2 (6 bases). This CDR3 spans 15 amino acids. CDR1 is MGHRA, CDR2 YSYEKL, per germline. V was shortened by 1 base and J by 2 bases, with 12 bases between the two germline ends. The CDR3 DNA reads as TGCGCCAGCAGCCAAGTTCTGGGAGGAACCTACGAGCAGTACTTC. Translated, it gives CASSQVLGGTYEQYF.

This clonotype has ten or more counts. The chain is built from TRBV6-1 and TRBJ2-7; possibly TRBD1 or TRBD2 for D (5 bases each). The CDR3 sequence is 16 residues long. CDR1 MNHNS and CDR2 SASEGT come from the germline V gene. Trimming removed 0 bases at V and 5 bases at J, with 17 bases between. The CDR3 bases are TGTGCCAGCAGTGAAGCATGGGGGAGCGCAGGCGACGAGCAGTACTTC. It encodes CASSEAWGSAGDEQYF.

This clonotype was seen many times. The rearrangement joins TRBV27 to TRBJ2-7, with D unclear. Trimming left V 1 base short and J 2 bases short, with 6 bases between. CDR3 length: 13 residues. The germline gives CDR1 MNHEY, CDR2 SMNVEV (reference sequence). In DNA, the CDR3 is TGTGCCAGCAGTTTATACCCGCCCTACGAGCAGTACTTC. Amino acid sequence: CASSLYPPYEQYF.

The CDR3 loop reads CASSSPSRLAGVGSYNEQFF. DNA for the CDR3: TGTGCCAGCAGCTCGCCCTCCCGACTAGCGGGAGTGGGCTCCTACAATGAGCAGTTCTTC. The genes are TRBV11-2 and TRBJ2-1, with TRBD2 matching over 12 bases. CDR1 and CDR2 from the germline V gene are SGHAT and FQNNGV. Losses at the gene ends were 4 bases for V and 0 bases for J; bases not matched to a gene: 13. The CDR3 totals 20 residues.